This T cell receptor (beta chain) was captured in a study of CD8 T cells in Susac syndrome. J gave up 7 bases and V 3 bases, and 3 bases lay outside the gene matches. This CDR3 is 13 amino acids long. The germline gives CDR1 SGHKS, CDR2 YYEKEE (reference sequence). With random hexamers, reverse transcription was performed on about 0.5 to 1 ug of RNA. Each CDR3 protein is one row after TCRdb ran MiXCR on the immunoSEQ multiplex PCR reads. The sample comprises about 300,000 distinct CDR3 sequences, over 75% of which are singletons, and 0.18% rests with the top ten. The TCR was taken from a human donor with multiple sclerosis. The sequencing input was CD8+ T cells from PBMCs. The chain joins TRBV5-5 to TRBJ2-1; 8 nucleotides line up with TRBD1. The CDR3 DNA reads as TGTGCCAGCAGCTCCACAGGGGGAAATGAGCAGTTCTTC. Protein product: CASSSTGGNEQFF.